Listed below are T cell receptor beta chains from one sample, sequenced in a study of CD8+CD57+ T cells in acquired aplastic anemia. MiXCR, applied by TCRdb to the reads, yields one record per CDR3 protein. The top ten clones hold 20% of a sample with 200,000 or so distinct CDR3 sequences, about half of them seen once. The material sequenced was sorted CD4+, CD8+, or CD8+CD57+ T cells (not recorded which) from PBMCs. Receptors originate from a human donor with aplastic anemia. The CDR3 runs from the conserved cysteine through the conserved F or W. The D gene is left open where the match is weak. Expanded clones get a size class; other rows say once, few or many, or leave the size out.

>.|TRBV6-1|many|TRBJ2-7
TGTGCCAGCAGTGCCACCGGGGGATCCGAGCAGTACTTC
CASSATGGSEQYF
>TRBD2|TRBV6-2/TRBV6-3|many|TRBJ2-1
TGTGCCAGCAGACGAGCGGGGGGGCCGGTTGAGCAGTTCTTC
CASRRAGGPVEQFF
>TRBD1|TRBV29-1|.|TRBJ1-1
TGCAGCGTGGGGGAACTCAGGGGGTCCACTGAAGCTTTCTTT
CSVGELRGSTEAFF
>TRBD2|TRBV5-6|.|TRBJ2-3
TGTGCCAGCAGCCAAACCTGGGGGGGGGGGGGGATGCATACGCAGTATTTT
CASSQTWGGGGMHTQYF
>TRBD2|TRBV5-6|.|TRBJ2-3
TGTGCCAGCAGCACGACTAGCGGGAGGTTCTTGGATACGCAGTATTTT
CASSTTSGRFLDTQYF
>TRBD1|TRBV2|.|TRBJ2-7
TGTGCCAGCAGCCGACAGGGGTTGGCTTACGAGCAGTACTTC
CASSRQGLAYEQYF
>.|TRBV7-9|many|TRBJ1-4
TGTGCCAGCAGCTTTTCTATGGGGGAAAAACTGTTTTTT
CASSFSMGEKLFF
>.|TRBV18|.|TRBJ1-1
TGTGCCAGCTCACCACAAGGGGGATCGAACACTGAAGCTTTCTTT
CASSPQGGSNTEAFF
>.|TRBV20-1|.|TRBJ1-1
TGCAGTGCTAGAGTGATGGGGGGGGCTTTCTTT
CSARVMGGAFF
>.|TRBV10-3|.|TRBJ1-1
TGTGCCATCAGTGGGGAGGGGCCTGAAGCTTTCTTT
CAISGEGPEAFF
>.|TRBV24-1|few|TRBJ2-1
TGTGCCACCAGTTTCGGGAACGGTCCTTACAATGAGCAGTTCTTC
CATSFGNGPYNEQFF
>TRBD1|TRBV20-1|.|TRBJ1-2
TGCAGTGCTCGGGACAGGGGGCAGGGCTACACCTTC
CSARDRGQGYTF
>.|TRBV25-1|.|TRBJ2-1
TGTGCCAGCAGTGAATTGTACGGGTCAGTCGCCTACAATGAGCAGTTCTTC
CASSELYGSVAYNEQFF
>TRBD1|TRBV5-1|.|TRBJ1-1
TGCGCCAGCAGCTTTACAGGGGTTTTTAACACTGAAGCTTTCTTT
CASSFTGVFNTEAFF
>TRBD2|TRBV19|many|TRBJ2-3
TGTGCCAGTAGTATCTCCGGACTAGCGGGGGGCACAGATACGCAGTATTTT
CASSISGLAGGTDTQYF
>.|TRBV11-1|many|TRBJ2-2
TGTGCCAGCAGCTTAGCGGGGAGTACGAACACCGGGGAGCTGTTTTTT
CASSLAGSTNTGELFF
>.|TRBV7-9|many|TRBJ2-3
TGTGCCAGCAGCTTTACTAGCGCAGGGGGAGATACGCAGTATTTT
CASSFTSAGGDTQYF
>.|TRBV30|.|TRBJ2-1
TGTGCCTGGAGTGTACTCGAAACCAATGAGCAGTTCTTC
CAWSVLETNEQFF
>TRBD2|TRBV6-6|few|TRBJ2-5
TGTGCCAGCAGTACCCGTTTAGGTAGCGGGGCCGAGACCCAGTACTTC
CASSTRLGSGAETQYF
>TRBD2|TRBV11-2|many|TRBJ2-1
TGTGCCAGCAGCCTCAGCCGGGGGGTGTACAATGAGCAGTTCTTC
CASSLSRGVYNEQFF
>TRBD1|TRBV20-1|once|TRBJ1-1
TGCAGTGCTAGATCCGGGACAGGGGACACTGAAGCTTCCTTT
CSARSGTGDTEASF
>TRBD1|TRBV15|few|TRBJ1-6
TGTGCCACCAGCAGCGTAGACAGGGAAAGATCACCCCTCCACTTT
CATSSVDRERSPLHF
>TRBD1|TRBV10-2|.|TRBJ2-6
TGCGCCAGCAGTACGACAGGGTCCGGGGCCAACGTCCTGACTTTC
CASSTTGSGANVLTF
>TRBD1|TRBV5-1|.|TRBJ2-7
TGCGCCAGCAGCCAGTACGGGACAGCTTTCCAACAGTACTTC
CASSQYGTAFQQYF
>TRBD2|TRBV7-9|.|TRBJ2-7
TGTGCCAGCACCCCGCGAACGGGGGGGGAAGAGCAGTACTTC
CASTPRTGGEEQYF
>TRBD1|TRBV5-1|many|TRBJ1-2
TGCGCCAGCAGTTACGACAGGGGCAACTATGGCTACACCTTC
CASSYDRGNYGYTF
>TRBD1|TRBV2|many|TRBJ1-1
TGTGCCAGCAGCGGACAGGACACTGAAGCTTTCTTT
CASSGQDTEAFF
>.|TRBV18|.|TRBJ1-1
TGTGCCAGCTCACCTTTAGGGGACACTGAAGCTTTCTTT
CASSPLGDTEAFF
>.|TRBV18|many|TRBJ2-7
TGTGCCAGCTCACCGAACCATGACGAGCAGTACTTC
CASSPNHDEQYF
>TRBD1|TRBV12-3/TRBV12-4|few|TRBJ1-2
TGTGCCAGCACCGAGACAGGGGCCTATGGCTACACCTTC
CASTETGAYGYTF
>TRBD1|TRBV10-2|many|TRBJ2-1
TGCGCCAGCAAAGACCCAATTGGGACAGGGGCGAATGAGCAGTTCTTC
CASKDPIGTGANEQFF
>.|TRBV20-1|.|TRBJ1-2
TGCAGTGCCTTAAAGGCAGGGGTCTATGGCTACACCTTC
CSALKAGVYGYTF
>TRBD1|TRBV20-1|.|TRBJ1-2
TGCAGTGCTAGCACCGGGACAGCCGTCAGCGGCTACACCTTC
CSASTGTAVSGYTF
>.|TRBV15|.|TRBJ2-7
TGTGCCACCAGCATCAAACAGGGCGGAGGCTACGAGCAGTACTTC
CATSIKQGGGYEQYF
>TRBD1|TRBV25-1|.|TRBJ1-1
TGTGCCAGCAGTGAATTAGGACAGGCGAACACTGAAGCTTTCTTT
CASSELGQANTEAFF
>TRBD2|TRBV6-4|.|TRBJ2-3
TGTGCCAGCAGTGACAAAGGACTAGCGGGGGGGGGAGGAGATACGCAGTATTTT
CASSDKGLAGGGGDTQYF
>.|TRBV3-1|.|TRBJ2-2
TGTGCCAGCAGCCCCGAATGGGGGGCGATAAGGGACGGGGAGCTGTTTTTT
CASSPEWGAIRDGELFF
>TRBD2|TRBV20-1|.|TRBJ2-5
TGCAGTGCTTCCGGGACTAGCGGGACCCAGTACTTC
CSASGTSGTQYF
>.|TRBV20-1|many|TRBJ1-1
TGCAGTGCTAGAGATTTAGGCCGGGGCCACACTGAAGCTTTCTTT
CSARDLGRGHTEAFF
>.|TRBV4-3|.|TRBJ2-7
TGCGCCAGCAGCCAAGATCTGACCTACGAGCAGTACTTC
CASSQDLTYEQYF
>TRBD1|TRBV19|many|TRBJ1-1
TGTGCCAGTAGTACGACAGGGTCCACTGAAGCTTTCTTT
CASSTTGSTEAFF
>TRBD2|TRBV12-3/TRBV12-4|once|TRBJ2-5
TGTGCCAGCAGCACCTGGGGAGGGGAAGAGACCCAGTACTTC
CASSTWGGEETQYF
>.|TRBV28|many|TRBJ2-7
TGTGCCAGCAAGTCTAGGGTCTCCTACGAGCAGTACTTC
CASKSRVSYEQYF
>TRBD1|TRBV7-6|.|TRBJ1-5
TGTGCCAGCAGTCTAATGACGGGACAGGGCGGTCAGCCCCAGCATTTT
CASSLMTGQGGQPQHF
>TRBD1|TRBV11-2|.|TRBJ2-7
TGTGCCAGCAGCCCTATTACAGGGGGCAAGACCTCCTACGAGCAGTACTTC
CASSPITGGKTSYEQYF
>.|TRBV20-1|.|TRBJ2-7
TGCAGTGCTAGAACCTCGGGCAGGGATTACGAGCAGTACTTC
CSARTSGRDYEQYF
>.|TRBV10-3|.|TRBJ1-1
TGTGCCAGCAGCGGAGGACAGCTGAACACTGAAGCTTTCTTT
CASSGGQLNTEAFF
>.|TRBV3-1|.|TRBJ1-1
TGTGCCAGCAGCCAAGTCCGGGGGAACACTGAAGCTTTCTTT
CASSQVRGNTEAFF
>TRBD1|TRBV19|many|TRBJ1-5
TGTGCCAGTAGTGCCAGGGGGAGATATAGCAATCAGCCCCAGCATTTT
CASSARGRYSNQPQHF
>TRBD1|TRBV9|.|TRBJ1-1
TGTGCCACCAGCAGAGCCCACCATAGGACCGGACAGGTAAACACTGAAGCTTTCTTT
CATSRAHHRTGQVNTEAFF
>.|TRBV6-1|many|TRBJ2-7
TGTGCCAGCTGGCATGGCTACGAGCAGTACTTC
CASWHGYEQYF